The 20 T cell receptor beta chains reported below all come from one sample, sequenced in a study of cytomegalovirus exposure and HLA in healthy donors. Primers included in the PCR were 60 Vbeta and 13 Jbeta primers. The protocol was immunoSEQ multiplex PCR, while the TCRdb copy is restricted to in-frame clones and leaves out a portion. The sample lists 100,000 to 140,000 clones; over 80% were seen once. The sequencing input was PBMCs. Receptors originate from a man aged 25-40 years in good health and CMV-seropositive.

The rearrangement joins TRBV6-6 to TRBJ1-5; D may be TRBD1 (6 bases). Germline lookup yields CDR1 MNHNY and CDR2 SVGAGI (reference sequence). The CDR3 loop spans 16 amino acids. Trimming left V 5 bases short and J 2 bases short, with 16 bases between. The CDR3 here is CASSPLGAVGNQPQHF. CDR3 nucleotide sequence: TGTGCCAGCAGTCCCCTGGGGGCGGTGGGCAATCAGCCCCAGCATTTT.

The chain links TRBV6-5 to TRBJ1-1; D remains unclear. V gave up 0 bases and J gave up 4 bases, with 12 bases separating them. Germline values: CDR1 MNHEY, CDR2 SVGAGI. This CDR3 comprises 15 residues. In DNA form, the CDR3 reads TGTGCCAGCAGTTACTCGGTCCTATCATCCACTGAAGCTTTCTTT. It is translated as CASSYSVLSSTEAFF.

This sequence joins TRBV5-6 and TRBJ1-2; 8 nucleotides match TRBD1. Germline trimming cut 2 bases from V and 8 bases from J; bases unmatched to any gene: 17. Germline V gene data show CDR1 as SGHDT and CDR2 as YYEEEE. The CDR3 contains 17 residues. CDR3 DNA sequence: TGTGCCAGCAGCTTCATACAGGGGGTGCTGTCTTTGGACGGCTACACCTTC. Protein sequence: CASSFIQGVLSLDGYTF.

The rearrangement joins TRBV5-1 to TRBJ2-3, with D tentatively TRBD1 (6 bases). Trimming removed 3 bases from V and 6 bases from J, with 8 bases in between. This CDR3 region has 12 residues. CDR1 SGHRS and CDR2 YFSETQ come from the germline V gene. The CDR3 is CASSSQGDTQYF. The DNA for the CDR3 is TGCGCCAGCAGCTCACAGGGCGATACGCAGTATTTT.

The chain has TRBV5-1 and TRBJ2-5, with 8 positions matching TRBD1. The CDR3 extends over 15 amino acids. In germline, CDR1 is SGHRS, CDR2 YFSETQ. The V gene end was trimmed by 4 bases and the J gene end by 5 bases; junction bases not matched to a gene: 10. The CDR3 protein is CASSLPDRGGETQYF. The DNA of the CDR3 is TGCGCCAGCAGCCTCCCTGACAGGGGCGGCGAGACCCAGTACTTC.

This clone occurred a few times. The chain has TRBV4-1 and TRBJ2-5; a weak D match, TRBD1 (5 bases). Per germline, CDR1 MGHRA and CDR2 YSYEKL. Trimming removed 1 base from V and 2 bases from J, with 8 bases in between. This CDR3 has 14 residues. The CDR3 nucleotides read TGCGCCAGCAGCCAAGTGACAGTGCAAGAGACCCAGTACTTC. It encodes CASSQVTVQETQYF.

The CDR3 region has the DNA TGTGCCAGCTCACCCAGTAACGGACAGGGCTACGAGCAGTACTTC. Amino acids: CASSPSNGQGYEQYF. The J gene is TRBJ2-7, the V gene TRBV18, with 8 bases identical to TRBD1. Germline V gives CDR1 KGHSH, CDR2 LQKENI. The CDR3 loop spans 15 amino acids. The V and J ends lost 3 bases and 3 bases, in that order; junction bases with no gene match: 7.

The chain recombines TRBV10-3 with TRBJ2-2, with unresolved D. V was clipped by 0 bases and J by 6 bases, with 8 bases between them. CDR1 and CDR2 (germline): ENHRY, SYGVKD. This CDR3 has 14 residues. CDR3 protein: CAISESAPAGELFF. For the CDR3, the DNA is TGTGCCATCAGTGAGTCGGCCCCCGCCGGGGAGCTGTTTTTT.

This clone was detected a few times. The chain joins TRBV6-1 to TRBJ2-1; D is possibly TRBD2 (6 bases). V lost 7 bases to trimming and J lost 4 bases, with 14 bases between them. CDR3 length: 14 amino acids. The germline gives CDR1 MNHNS, CDR2 SASEGT. The CDR3 protein is CASNPGSGYNEQFF. The DNA for the CDR3 is TGTGCCAGCAACCCAGGTAGCGGTTACAATGAGCAGTTCTTC.

The chain has TRBV6-1 and TRBJ2-3; 10 bases line up with TRBD2. CDR3 length equals 17 residues. Germline values: CDR1 MNHNS, CDR2 SASEGT. Germline trimming cut 4 bases from V and 0 bases from J; bases unmatched to any gene: 7. CDR3 residues: CASSGKRGGLSTDTQYF. The CDR3, as DNA: TGTGCCAGCAGTGGAAAGCGGGGGGGCTTGAGCACAGATACGCAGTATTTT.

CDR3 DNA sequence: TGTGCCAGCAGCTTGGGACAGGGGGCTCCCGGAAACACCATATATTTT. Translation: CASSLGQGAPGNTIYF. The chain joins TRBV5-8 to TRBJ1-3; 10 positions match TRBD1. Losses at the gene ends were 0 bases for V and 4 bases for J; bases not matched to a gene: 4. Germline V gives CDR1 SGHTS, CDR2 YDEGEE. This CDR3 is built from 16 residues.

The chain combines TRBV4-2 with TRBJ2-1; the match to TRBD2 covers 15 bases. The ends lost 5 bases at V and 6 bases at J; junction bases unmatched: 2. Germline lookup yields CDR1 LGHNA and CDR2 YNFKEQ. The CDR3 covers 15 residues. The CDR3 DNA reads as TGTGCCAGCAGCGGACTAGCGGGGGGGCCCAATGAGCAGTTCTTC. Translated, it gives CASSGLAGGPNEQFF.

The V and J genes are TRBV7-7 and TRBJ2-3, with D possibly matching TRBD2 (5 bases). Germline-derived CDR1 and CDR2 are SSHAT and FNYEAQ (reference sequence). CDR3 size: 15 residues. Trimming pared 5 bases from V and 6 bases from J, leaving 18 bases between. The CDR3 protein is CASSPHQGSWDTQYF. In DNA form, the CDR3 reads TGTGCCAGCAGCCCCCACCAAGGGAGTTGGGATACGCAGTATTTT.

J is TRBJ1-2 and V is TRBV4-1; TRBD1 is a possible D gene (6 bases). Germline CDR1 MGHRA, CDR2 YSYEKL. Deletions cut 4 bases from V and 2 bases from J, with 14 bases between. The CDR3 loop spans 15 amino acids. In DNA, the CDR3 is TGCGCCAGCAGCCTGAGAGGGGGAATAAACTATGGCTACACCTTC. It codes for CASSLRGGINYGYTF.

The rearrangement uses TRBV5-4 and TRBJ2-7, with TRBD2 matching over 9 bases. CDR1 is SGHNT, CDR2 YYREEE, per germline (reference sequence). The CDR3 is 15 amino acids. The V gene end was trimmed by 4 bases and the J gene end by 0 bases; junction bases not matched to a gene: 5. CDR3 sequence: CASSVGLASSYEQYF. The CDR3 bases are TGTGCCAGCAGCGTAGGACTAGCGTCCTCCTACGAGCAGTACTTC.

The chain is built from TRBV7-8 and TRBJ2-7; the match to TRBD2 covers 10 bases. The V gene's germline CDR1 is SGHVS and CDR2 FQNEAQ. Trimming cost V 6 bases and J 6 bases; bases outside gene matches: 8. The CDR3 runs to 14 residues. CDR3 region: CASRTGIAGGEQYF. The CDR3 region has the DNA TGTGCCAGCAGGACCGGGATAGCGGGGGGCGAGCAGTACTTC.

This clone has a single count. At the DNA level, this CDR3 is encoded by other sequences in the same sample as well. The chain uses TRBV6-5 and TRBJ2-7, with 11 bases matching TRBD1. The CDR3 covers 14 residues. Germline assignment: CDR1 MNHEY and CDR2 SVGAGI. V trimming: 5 bases; J trimming: 4 bases; junction bases outside the gene matches: 4. This CDR3 reads CASSPGQGAYEQYF. For the CDR3, the DNA is TGTGCCAGCAGTCCTGGACAGGGGGCTTACGAGCAGTACTTC.

V is TRBV6-1 and J is TRBJ2-1, with 11 bases lining up with TRBD2. Germline-derived CDR1 and CDR2 are MNHNS and SASEGT. Trimming took 3 bases from V and 2 from J; bases not matched to a gene: 3. The CDR3 totals 16 residues. This chain's CDR3 is CASSDVAGGTYNEQFF. Written as DNA, the CDR3 is TGTGCCAGCAGTGATGTAGCGGGGGGGACCTACAATGAGCAGTTCTTC.

The chain uses TRBV5-6 and TRBJ1-6; D gene unclear. The CDR3 spans 12 residues. Germline V gene data show CDR1 as SGHDT and CDR2 as YYEEEE. V was cut by 1 base and J by 10 bases, with 6 bases left in between. DNA of the CDR3: TGTGCCAGCAGCTTGATCCGGTCACCCCTCCACTTT. It codes for CASSLIRSPLHF.

V is TRBV7-8 and J is TRBJ2-5; 11 bases are shared with TRBD1. CDR1 and CDR2 (germline): SGHVS, FQNEAQ. This CDR3 has 16 residues. Losses at the gene ends were 9 bases for V and 5 bases for J; bases not matched to a gene: 14. The CDR3 sequence is CASKAMGQGVSETQYF. CDR3 sequence (DNA): TGTGCCAGTAAGGCAATGGGACAGGGGGTTTCGGAGACCCAGTACTTC. The full variable domain, with the rest looked up from reference TRBV7-8 and TRBJ2-5, is GAGVSQSPRYKVAKRGQDVALRCDPISGHVSLFWYQQALGQGPEFLTYFQNEAQLDKSGLPSDRFFAERPEGSVSTLKIQRTQQEDSAVYLCASKAMGQGVSETQYFGPGTRLLVL.